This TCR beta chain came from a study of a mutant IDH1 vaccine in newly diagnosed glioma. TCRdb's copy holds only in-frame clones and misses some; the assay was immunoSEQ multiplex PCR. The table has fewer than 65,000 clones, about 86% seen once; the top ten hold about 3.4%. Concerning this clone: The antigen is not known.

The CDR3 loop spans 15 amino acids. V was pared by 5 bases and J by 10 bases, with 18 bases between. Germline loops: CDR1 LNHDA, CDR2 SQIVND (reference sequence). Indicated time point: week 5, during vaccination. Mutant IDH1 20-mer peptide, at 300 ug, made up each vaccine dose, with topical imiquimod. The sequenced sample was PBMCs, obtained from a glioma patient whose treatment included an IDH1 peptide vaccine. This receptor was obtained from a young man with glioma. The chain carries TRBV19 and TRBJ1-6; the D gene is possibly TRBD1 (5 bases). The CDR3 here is CASSPAAGVGSPLHF. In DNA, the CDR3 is TGTGCCAGTAGTCCGGCCGCGGGGGTAGGGTCACCCCTCCACTTT.